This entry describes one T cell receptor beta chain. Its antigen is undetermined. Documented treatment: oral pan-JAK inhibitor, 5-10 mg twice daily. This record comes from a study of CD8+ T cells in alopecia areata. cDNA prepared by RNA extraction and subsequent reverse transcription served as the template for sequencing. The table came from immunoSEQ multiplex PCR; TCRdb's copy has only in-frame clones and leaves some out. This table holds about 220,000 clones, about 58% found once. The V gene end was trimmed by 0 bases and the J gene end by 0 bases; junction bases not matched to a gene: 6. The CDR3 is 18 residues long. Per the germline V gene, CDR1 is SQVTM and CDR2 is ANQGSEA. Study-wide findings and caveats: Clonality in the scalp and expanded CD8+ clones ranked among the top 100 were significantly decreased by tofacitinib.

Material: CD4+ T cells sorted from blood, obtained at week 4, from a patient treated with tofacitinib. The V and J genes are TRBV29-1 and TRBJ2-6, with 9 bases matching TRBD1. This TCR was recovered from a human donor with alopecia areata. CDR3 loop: CSVEDGTGRLSGANVLTF. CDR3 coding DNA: TGCAGCGTTGAAGATGGGACAGGGCGTCTCTCTGGGGCCAACGTCCTGACTTTC.